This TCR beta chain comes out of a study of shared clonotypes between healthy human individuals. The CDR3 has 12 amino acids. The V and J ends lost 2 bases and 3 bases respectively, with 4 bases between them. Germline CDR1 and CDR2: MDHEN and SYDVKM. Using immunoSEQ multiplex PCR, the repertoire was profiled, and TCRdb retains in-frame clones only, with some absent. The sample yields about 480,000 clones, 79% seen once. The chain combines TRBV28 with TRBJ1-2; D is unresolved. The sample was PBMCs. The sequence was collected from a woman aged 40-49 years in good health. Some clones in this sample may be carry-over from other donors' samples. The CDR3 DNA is TGTGCCAGCAGTTTACAGGACTATGGCTACACCTTC. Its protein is CASSLQDYGYTF.